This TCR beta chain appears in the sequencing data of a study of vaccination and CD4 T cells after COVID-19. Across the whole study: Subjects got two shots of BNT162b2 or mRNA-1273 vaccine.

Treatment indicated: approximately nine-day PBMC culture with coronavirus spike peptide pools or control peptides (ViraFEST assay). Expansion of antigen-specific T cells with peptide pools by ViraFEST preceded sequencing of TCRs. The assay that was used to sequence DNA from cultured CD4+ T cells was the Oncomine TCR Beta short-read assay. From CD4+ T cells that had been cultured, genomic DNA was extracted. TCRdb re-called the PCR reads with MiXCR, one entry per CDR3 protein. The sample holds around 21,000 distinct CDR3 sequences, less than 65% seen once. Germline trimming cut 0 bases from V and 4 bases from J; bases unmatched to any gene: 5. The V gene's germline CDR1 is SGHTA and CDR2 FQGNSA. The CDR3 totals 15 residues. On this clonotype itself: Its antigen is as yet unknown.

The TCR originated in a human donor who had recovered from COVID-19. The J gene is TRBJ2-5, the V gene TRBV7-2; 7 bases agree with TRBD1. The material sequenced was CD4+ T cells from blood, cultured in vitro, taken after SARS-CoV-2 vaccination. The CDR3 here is CASSLATGTVETQYF. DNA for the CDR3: TGTGCCAGCAGCTTAGCGACGGGGACAGTAGAGACCCAGTACTTC. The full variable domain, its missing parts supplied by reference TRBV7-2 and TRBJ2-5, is GAGVSQSPSNKVTEKGKDVELRCDPISGHTALYWYRQSLGQGLEFLIYFQGNSAPDKSGLPSDRFSAERTGGSVSTLTIQRTQQEDSAVYLCASSLATGTVETQYFGPGTRLLVL.